A single sample gave rise to the 14 T cell receptor beta chains below, sequenced in a study of CD8 T cells in Susac syndrome. After extraction with the RNeasy kit, roughly 0.5 to 1 ug of the RNA was reverse transcribed using random hexamers. TCRdb called the immunoSEQ multiplex PCR reads again in MiXCR, with one record for every CDR3 protein. This sample has roughly 150,000 distinct CDR3 sequences, with roughly 95% found just once. Sequenced material: CD4+ T cells from PBMCs. These receptors all come from a human donor in good health.

This chain links TRBV27 with TRBJ2-3, with a weak D call TRBD2 (5 bases). Per germline, CDR1 MNHEY and CDR2 SMNVEV (reference sequence). The length of the CDR3 is 13 residues. Trimming left V 7 bases short and J 0 bases short, with 8 bases between. The CDR3 coding sequence is TGTGCCAGCACCCGACTAAGCACAGATACGCAGTATTTT. This gives the protein CASTRLSTDTQYF.

The chain uses TRBV5-1 and TRBJ1-2; TRBD1 agrees at 7 bases. The CDR3 loop spans 15 amino acids. Germline V gene lookup returns CDR1 SGHRS and CDR2 YFSETQ. V was pared by 8 bases and J by 0 bases, with 10 bases of the junction left unmatched. CDR3 residues: CASSDREPANYGYTF. The CDR3 DNA sequence: TGCGCCAGTTCCGACAGGGAACCCGCTAACTATGGCTACACCTTC.

This rearrangement joins TRBV29-1 to TRBJ2-5; TRBD2 matches 12 bases. The germline CDR1 and CDR2 sequences are SQVTM and ANQGSEA. V dropped 0 bases and J dropped 0; count of bases not matched to a gene: 8. This CDR3 contains 18 residues. The CDR3 spells CSVEERPSGGDYQETQYF. The CDR3, as DNA: TGCAGCGTTGAAGAGAGACCTAGCGGGGGGGATTACCAAGAGACCCAGTACTTC.

This rearrangement joins TRBV21-1 to TRBJ1-6. TRBV21-1 is given as a pseudogene. The CDR3 contains 15 residues. In DNA form, the CDR3 reads TGTGCCAGCAGCGCTTGGCGGGGTAATAATTCACCCCTCCACTTT. Translated, it gives CASSAWRGNNSPLHF.

The genes are TRBV4-1 and TRBJ1-5; weak D call: TRBD1 (5 bases). V lost 1 base to trimming and J lost 0 bases, with 16 bases between them. This CDR3 comprises 18 residues. Germline V gene lookup returns CDR1 MGHRA and CDR2 YSYEKL. The CDR3 sequence: CASSQGKGPGYSNQPQHF. Here the CDR3 DNA reads TGCGCCAGCAGCCAAGGCAAGGGGCCGGGGTATAGCAATCAGCCCCAGCATTTT.

The J gene is TRBJ1-1, the V gene TRBV5-1; D is undetermined. Germline CDR1 and CDR2: SGHRS and YFSETQ. Trimming stripped 7 bases from V and 1 base from J, with 17 bases between. The CDR3 runs 15 residues. CDR3 DNA sequence: TGCGCCAGCGCAGGTCTCGCAGCAGGGAACACTGAAGCTTTCTTT. Translation gives CASAGLAAGNTEAFF.

The rearrangement joins TRBV10-3 to TRBJ1-2; 7 bases match TRBD1. Germline trimming cut 10 bases from V and 2 bases from J; bases unmatched to any gene: 4. CDR1 is ENHRY and CDR2 is SYGVKD in the germline V gene. This CDR3 has 12 amino acids. The CDR3 region is CATGDSNYGYTF. DNA of the CDR3: TGTGCCACCGGGGACAGCAACTATGGCTACACCTTC.

The V and J genes are TRBV5-1 and TRBJ2-7; tentative D call: TRBD2 (6 bases). Germline values: CDR1 SGHRS, CDR2 YFSETQ. Trimming removed 3 bases at V and 5 bases at J, with 18 bases between. The length of the CDR3 is 15 residues. For the CDR3, the DNA is TGCGCCAGCAGCTCGCGGGGACCTCTACCGGACGAGCAGTACTTC. Its protein is CASSSRGPLPDEQYF.

The chain links TRBV5-1 to TRBJ2-3, with 15 bases matching TRBD2. The J segment lost 6 bases and the V segment lost 2 bases, leaving 4 bases of the junction unmatched. CDR1 and CDR2 (germline): SGHRS, YFSETQ. The CDR3 is 16 residues long. The CDR3 coding sequence is TGCGCCAGCAGCTTCGGACTAGCGGGGGGGCATGATACGCAGTATTTT. The encoded protein is CASSFGLAGGHDTQYF.

This chain links TRBV20-1 with TRBJ2-5; D uncertain. There are 13 residues in the CDR3. Germline values: CDR1 DFQATT, CDR2 SNEGSKA (reference sequence). The ends were cut back, 0 bases at V and 1 base at J, with 6 bases in the middle. The CDR3 DNA reads as TGCAGTGCTAGAGATAACCCCCAAGAGACCCAGTACTTC. It encodes CSARDNPQETQYF.

V is TRBV5-1 and J is TRBJ2-6; D not certain. The CDR3 consists of 18 residues. Per germline, CDR1 SGHRS and CDR2 YFSETQ. With 0 bases removed from V and 0 bases from J, the gap between germline ends came to 13 bases. This chain's CDR3 is CASSLAIGWDSGANVLTF. Written as DNA, the CDR3 is TGCGCCAGCAGCTTGGCGATAGGATGGGACTCTGGGGCCAACGTCCTGACTTTC.

The chain has TRBV7-6 and TRBJ1-6; D may be TRBD1 (5 bases). CDR1 and CDR2 from the germline V gene are SGHVS and FNYEAQ. The CDR3 loop spans 16 amino acids. V lost 1 base to trimming and J lost 9 bases, with 16 bases between them. The CDR3 loop is CASSLGGGGVASPLHF. For the CDR3, the DNA is TGTGCCAGCAGCTTAGGGGGGGGTGGGGTAGCTTCACCCCTCCACTTT. Together with reference TRBV7-6 and TRBJ1-6, the CDR3 gives the full variable domain: GAGVSQSPRYKVTKRGQDVALRCDPISGHVSLYWYRQALGQGPEFLTYFNYEAQQDKSGLPNDRFSAERPEGSISTLTIQRTEQRDSAMYRCASSLGGGGVASPLHFGNGTRLTVT.

The rearrangement uses TRBV5-1 and TRBJ2-7; tentatively, D is TRBD2 (5 bases). Germline V gene data show CDR1 as SGHRS and CDR2 as YFSETQ. Trimming shortened V by 0 bases and J by 3 bases, and 13 bases separated the two germline ends. This CDR3 has 15 amino acids. CDR3 bases: TGCGCCAGCAGCTTGGATCCGGGGATAGACTACGAGCAGTACTTC. Protein product: CASSLDPGIDYEQYF.

The V call is TRBV7-3, the J call TRBJ2-7; 7 nucleotides line up with TRBD2. This CDR3 has 13 residues. J was trimmed by 5 bases and V by 5 bases; bases with no gene match: 6. The V gene's germline CDR1 is SGHTA and CDR2 FQGTGA. CDR3 in DNA: TGTGCCAGCAGCCGGTCCCGGGAGGACGAGCAGTACTTC. As protein: CASSRSREDEQYF.